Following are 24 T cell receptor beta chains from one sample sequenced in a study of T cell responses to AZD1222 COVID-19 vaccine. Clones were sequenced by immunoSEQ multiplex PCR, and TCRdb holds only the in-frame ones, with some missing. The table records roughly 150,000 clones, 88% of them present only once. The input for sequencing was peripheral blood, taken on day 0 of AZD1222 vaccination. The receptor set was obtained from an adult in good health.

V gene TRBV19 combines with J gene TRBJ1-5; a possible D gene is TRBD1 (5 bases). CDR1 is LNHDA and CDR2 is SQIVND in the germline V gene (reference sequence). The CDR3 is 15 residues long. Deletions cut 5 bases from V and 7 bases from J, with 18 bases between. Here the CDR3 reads CASSQWGVKDQPQHF. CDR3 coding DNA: TGTGCCAGTAGTCAATGGGGGGTAAAGGACCAGCCCCAGCATTTT.

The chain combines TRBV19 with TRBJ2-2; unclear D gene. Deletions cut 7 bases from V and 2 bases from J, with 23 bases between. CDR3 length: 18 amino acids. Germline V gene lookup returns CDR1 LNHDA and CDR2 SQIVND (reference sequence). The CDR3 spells CASNPGASQTRNTGELFF. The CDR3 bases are TGTGCCAGTAACCCCGGTGCTAGTCAGACACGAAACACCGGGGAGCTGTTTTTT.

CDR3 coding DNA: TGTGCCTGGAGTTCGGGACTATTAAGCTCCTACAATGAGCAGTTCTTC. Protein: CAWSSGLLSSYNEQFF. V and J are TRBV30 and TRBJ2-1; 7 bases agree with TRBD2. This CDR3 has 16 residues. Germline V gene data show CDR1 as GTSNPN and CDR2 as SVGIG (reference sequence). V was pared by 2 bases and J by 0 bases, with 7 bases of the junction left unmatched.

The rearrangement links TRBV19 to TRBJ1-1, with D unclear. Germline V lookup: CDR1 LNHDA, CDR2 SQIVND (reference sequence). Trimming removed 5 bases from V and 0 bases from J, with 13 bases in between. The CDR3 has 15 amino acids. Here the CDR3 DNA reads TGTGCCAGTAGTCCGGGAAATCTCATGAACACTGAAGCTTTCTTT. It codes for CASSPGNLMNTEAFF.

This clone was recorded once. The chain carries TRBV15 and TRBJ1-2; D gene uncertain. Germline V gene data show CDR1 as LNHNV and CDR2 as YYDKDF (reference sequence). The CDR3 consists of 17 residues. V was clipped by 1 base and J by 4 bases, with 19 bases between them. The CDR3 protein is CATSRVGDVGRTYGYTF. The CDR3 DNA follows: TGTGCCACCAGCAGAGTTGGAGACGTAGGTAGGACCTATGGCTACACCTTC.

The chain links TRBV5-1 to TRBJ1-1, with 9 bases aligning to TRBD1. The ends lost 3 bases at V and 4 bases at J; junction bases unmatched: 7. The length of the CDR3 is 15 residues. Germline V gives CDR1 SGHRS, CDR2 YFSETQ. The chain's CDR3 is CASSSPGQGTTEAFF. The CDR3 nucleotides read TGCGCCAGCAGCTCCCCGGGACAGGGTACCACTGAAGCTTTCTTT.

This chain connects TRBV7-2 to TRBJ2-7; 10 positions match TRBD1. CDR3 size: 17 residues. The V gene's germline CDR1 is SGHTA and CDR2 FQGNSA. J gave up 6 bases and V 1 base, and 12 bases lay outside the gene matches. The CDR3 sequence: CASSLGSIDRGPSEQYF. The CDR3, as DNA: TGTGCCAGCAGCTTAGGTTCCATCGACAGGGGGCCTAGCGAGCAGTACTTC.

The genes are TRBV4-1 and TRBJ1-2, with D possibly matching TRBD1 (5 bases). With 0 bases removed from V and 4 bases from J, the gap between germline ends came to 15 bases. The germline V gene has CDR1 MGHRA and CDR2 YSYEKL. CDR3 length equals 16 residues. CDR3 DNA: TGCGCCAGCAGCCAAGATCAGCTGGGGCTTAGCTATGGCTACACCTTC. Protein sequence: CASSQDQLGLSYGYTF.

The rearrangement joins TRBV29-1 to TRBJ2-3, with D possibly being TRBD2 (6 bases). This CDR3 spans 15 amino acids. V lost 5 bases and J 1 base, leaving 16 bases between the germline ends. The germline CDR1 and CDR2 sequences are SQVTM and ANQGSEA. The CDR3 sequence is CSVTAAGTRTDTQYF. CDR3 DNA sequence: TGCAGCGTTACCGCCGCTGGGACTCGCACAGATACGCAGTATTTT.

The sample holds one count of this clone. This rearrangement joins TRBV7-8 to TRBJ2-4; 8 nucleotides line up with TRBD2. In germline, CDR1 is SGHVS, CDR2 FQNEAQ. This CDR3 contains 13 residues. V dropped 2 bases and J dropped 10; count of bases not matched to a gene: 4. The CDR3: CASSLSGSGIQYF. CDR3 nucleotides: TGTGCCAGCAGCTTAAGCGGGAGTGGTATTCAGTACTTC.

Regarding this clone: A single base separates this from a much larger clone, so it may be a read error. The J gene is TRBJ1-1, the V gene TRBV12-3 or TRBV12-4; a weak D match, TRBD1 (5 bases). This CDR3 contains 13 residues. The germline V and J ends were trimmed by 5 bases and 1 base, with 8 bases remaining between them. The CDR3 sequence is CASSTTENTEAFF. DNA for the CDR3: TGTGCCAGCAGTACGACAGAGAACACTGAAGCTTTCTTT.

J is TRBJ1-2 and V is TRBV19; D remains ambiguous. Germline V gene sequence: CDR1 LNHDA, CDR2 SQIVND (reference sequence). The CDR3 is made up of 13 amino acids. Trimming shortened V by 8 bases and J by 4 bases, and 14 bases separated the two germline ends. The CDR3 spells CASVGRRLYGYTF. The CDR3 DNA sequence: TGTGCCAGTGTTGGGCGGCGGCTCTATGGCTACACCTTC.

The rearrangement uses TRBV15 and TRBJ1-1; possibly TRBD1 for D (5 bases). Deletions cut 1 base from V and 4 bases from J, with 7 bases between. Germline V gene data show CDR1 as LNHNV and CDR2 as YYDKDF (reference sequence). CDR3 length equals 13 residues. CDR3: CATSRVGGTEAFF. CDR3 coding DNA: TGTGCCACCAGCAGAGTGGGGGGCACTGAAGCTTTCTTT. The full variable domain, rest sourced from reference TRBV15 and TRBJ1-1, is DAMVIQNPRYQVTQFGKPVTLSCSQTLNHNVMYWYQQKSSQAPKLLFHYYDKDFNNEADTPDNFQSRRPNTSFCFLDIRSPGLGDTAMYLCATSRVGGTEAFFGQGTRLTVV.

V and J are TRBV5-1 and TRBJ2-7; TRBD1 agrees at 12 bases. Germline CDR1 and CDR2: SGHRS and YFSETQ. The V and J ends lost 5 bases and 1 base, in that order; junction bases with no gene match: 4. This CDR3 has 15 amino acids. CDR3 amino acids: CASSSGQGASYEQYF. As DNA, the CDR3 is TGCGCCAGCAGTTCGGGACAGGGGGCATCCTACGAGCAGTACTTC.

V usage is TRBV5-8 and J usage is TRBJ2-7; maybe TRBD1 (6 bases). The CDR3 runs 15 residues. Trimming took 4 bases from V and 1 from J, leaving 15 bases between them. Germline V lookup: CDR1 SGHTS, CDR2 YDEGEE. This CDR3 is CASSLRTVNSYEQYF. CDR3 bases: TGTGCCAGCAGCCTGAGGACAGTAAATTCCTACGAGCAGTACTTC.

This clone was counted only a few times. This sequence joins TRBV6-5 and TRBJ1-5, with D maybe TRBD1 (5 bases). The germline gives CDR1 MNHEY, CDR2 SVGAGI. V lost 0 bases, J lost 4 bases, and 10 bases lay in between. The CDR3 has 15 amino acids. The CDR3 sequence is CASSYSGGPNQPQHF. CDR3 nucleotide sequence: TGTGCCAGCAGTTACTCGGGGGGTCCAAATCAGCCCCAGCATTTT.

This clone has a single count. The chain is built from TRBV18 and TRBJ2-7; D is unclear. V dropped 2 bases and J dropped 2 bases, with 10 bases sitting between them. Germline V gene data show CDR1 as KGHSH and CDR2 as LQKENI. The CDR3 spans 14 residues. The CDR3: CASSPGYRTYEQYF. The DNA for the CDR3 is TGTGCCAGCTCACCAGGTTACAGAACCTACGAGCAGTACTTC.

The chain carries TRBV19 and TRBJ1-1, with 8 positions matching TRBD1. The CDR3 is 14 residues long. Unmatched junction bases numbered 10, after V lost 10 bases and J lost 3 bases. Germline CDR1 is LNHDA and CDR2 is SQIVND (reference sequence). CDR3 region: CATRTGRYDTEAFF. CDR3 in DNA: TGTGCCACCAGGACAGGGCGGTACGACACTGAAGCTTTCTTT.

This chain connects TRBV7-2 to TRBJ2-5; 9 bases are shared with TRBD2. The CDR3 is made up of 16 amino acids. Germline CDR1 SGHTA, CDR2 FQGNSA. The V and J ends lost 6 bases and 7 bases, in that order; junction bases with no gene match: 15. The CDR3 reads CASSPLVAGVTVTQYF. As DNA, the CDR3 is TGTGCCAGCAGTCCCCTTGTAGCGGGGGTGACGGTGACCCAGTACTTC. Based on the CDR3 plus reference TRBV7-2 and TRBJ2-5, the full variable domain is GAGVSQSPSNKVTEKGKDVELRCDPISGHTALYWYRQSLGQGLEFLIYFQGNSAPDKSGLPSDRFSAERTGGSVSTLTIQRTQQEDSAVYLCASSPLVAGVTVTQYFGPGTRLLVL.

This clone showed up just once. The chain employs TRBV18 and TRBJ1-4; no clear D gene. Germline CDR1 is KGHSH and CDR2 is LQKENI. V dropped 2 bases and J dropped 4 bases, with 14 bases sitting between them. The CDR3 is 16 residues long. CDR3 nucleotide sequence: TGTGCCAGCTCACCATTATCCCGAGCCTTTAATGAAAAACTGTTTTTT. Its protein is CASSPLSRAFNEKLFF.

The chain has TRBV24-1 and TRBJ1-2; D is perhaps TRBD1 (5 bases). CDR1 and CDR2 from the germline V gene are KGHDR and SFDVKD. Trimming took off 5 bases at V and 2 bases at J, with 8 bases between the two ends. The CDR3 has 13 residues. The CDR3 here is CATSGAGNYGYTF. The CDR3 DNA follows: TGTGCCACCAGTGGGGCAGGGAACTATGGCTACACCTTC.

DNA of the CDR3: TGTGCCAGCAGGTGGGACAGGGGGTACACAGATACGCAGTATTTT. This encodes CASRWDRGYTDTQYF. The V and J genes are TRBV6-5 and TRBJ2-3; 11 bases align to TRBD1. V shed 6 bases, J shed 2 bases, and the junction held 4 bases outside the gene matches. The CDR3 sequence is 15 residues long. The germline gives CDR1 MNHEY, CDR2 SVGAGI.

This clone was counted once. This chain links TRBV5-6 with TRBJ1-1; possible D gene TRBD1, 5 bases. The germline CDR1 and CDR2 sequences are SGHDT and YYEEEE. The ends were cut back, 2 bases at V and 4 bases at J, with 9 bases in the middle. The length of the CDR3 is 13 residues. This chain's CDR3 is CASSFSRATEAFF. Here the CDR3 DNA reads TGTGCCAGCAGCTTTTCCAGGGCCACTGAAGCTTTCTTT. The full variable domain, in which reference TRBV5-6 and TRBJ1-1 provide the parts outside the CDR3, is DAGVTQSPTHLIKTRGQQVTLRCSPKSGHDTVSWYQQALGQGPQFIFQYYEEEERQRGNFPDRFSGHQFPNYSSELNVNALLLGDSALYLCASSFSRATEAFFGQGTRLTVV.

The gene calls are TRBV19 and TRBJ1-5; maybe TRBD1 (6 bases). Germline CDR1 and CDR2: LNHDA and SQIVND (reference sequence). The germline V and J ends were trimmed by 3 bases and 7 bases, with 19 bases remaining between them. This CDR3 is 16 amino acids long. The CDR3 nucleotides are TGTGCCAGTAGTATCATTAGCGGGGGCTGGGGACAGCCCCAGCATTTT. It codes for CASSIISGGWGQPQHF.